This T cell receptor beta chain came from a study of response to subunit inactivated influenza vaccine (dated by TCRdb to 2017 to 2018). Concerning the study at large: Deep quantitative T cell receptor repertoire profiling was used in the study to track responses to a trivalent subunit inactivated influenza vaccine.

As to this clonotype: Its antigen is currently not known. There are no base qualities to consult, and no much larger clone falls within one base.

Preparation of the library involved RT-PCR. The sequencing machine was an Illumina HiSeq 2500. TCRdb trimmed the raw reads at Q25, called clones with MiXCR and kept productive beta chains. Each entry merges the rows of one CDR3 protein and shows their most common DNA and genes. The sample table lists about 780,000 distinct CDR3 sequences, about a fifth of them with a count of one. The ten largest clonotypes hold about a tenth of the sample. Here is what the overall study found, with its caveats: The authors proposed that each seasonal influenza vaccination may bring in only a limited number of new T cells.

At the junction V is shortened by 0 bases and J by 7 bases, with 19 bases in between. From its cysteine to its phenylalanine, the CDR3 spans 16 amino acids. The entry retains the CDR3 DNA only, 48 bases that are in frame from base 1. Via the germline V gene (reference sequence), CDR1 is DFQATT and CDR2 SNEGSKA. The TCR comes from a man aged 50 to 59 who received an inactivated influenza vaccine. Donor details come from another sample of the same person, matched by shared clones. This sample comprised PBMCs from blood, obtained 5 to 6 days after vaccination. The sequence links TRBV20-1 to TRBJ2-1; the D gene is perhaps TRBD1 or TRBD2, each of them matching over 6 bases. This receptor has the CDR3 CSARDGFRGPRNEQFF. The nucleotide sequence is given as TGCAGTGCTAGAGATGGCTTTCGGGGGCCCCGGAATGAGCAGTTCTTC.